The 14 T cell receptor beta chains given below trace back to one sample, sequenced in a study of blood T cell repertoires in COVID-19. The assay was immunoSEQ multiplex PCR, and TCRdb's table has in-frame clones only and misses some. This table holds 150,000 to 200,000 clones, approximately 80% found once. Source material: PBMCs or T cells enriched from blood (not recorded which). The source of these receptors is a man aged 40-49 years who had recovered from COVID-19.

V usage is TRBV10-3 and J usage is TRBJ2-1; the match to TRBD1 covers 12 bases. V shed 3 bases, J shed 8 bases, and the junction held 5 bases outside the gene matches. Germline assignment: CDR1 ENHRY and CDR2 SYGVKD. CDR3 length: 15 amino acids. The CDR3 loop is CAISEGTGGLDEQFF. Written as DNA, the CDR3 is TGTGCCATCAGTGAAGGGACAGGGGGCCTCGATGAGCAGTTCTTC.

A word on this clone: The sample holds other DNA sequences that translate to the same CDR3. The chain combines TRBV19 with TRBJ1-5; no clear D. Per germline, CDR1 LNHDA and CDR2 SQIVND (reference sequence). The CDR3 runs 13 residues. Trimming left V 6 bases short and J 7 bases short, with 13 bases between. CDR3 amino acids: CASSTGGGQPQHF. The CDR3 DNA reads as TGTGCCAGTAGCACCGGAGGTGGGCAGCCCCAGCATTTT.

Turning to this clone: This sequence may be a read error, since a much larger clone differs from it by one base. The same CDR3 also results from other DNA sequences found in this sample. CDR3 loop: CASSGRGNGDTEAFF. DNA of the CDR3: TGTGCCAGCTCCGGGAGAGGGAACGGGGACACTGAAGCTTTCTTT. The chain has TRBV6-5 and TRBJ1-1; D remains ambiguous. Trimming left V 8 bases short and J 3 bases short, with 19 bases between. CDR1 and CDR2 from the germline V gene are MNHEY and SVGAGI. The CDR3 loop spans 15 amino acids.

V and J are TRBV5-1 and TRBJ2-2, with a weak D call TRBD1 (5 bases). The V gene's germline CDR1 is SGHRS and CDR2 YFSETQ. There are 14 residues in the CDR3. With 2 bases removed from V and 2 bases from J, the gap between germline ends came to 7 bases. In nucleotides, the CDR3 is TGCGCCAGCAGCTTCGGACACAACACCGGGGAGCTGTTTTTT. Encoded protein: CASSFGHNTGELFF.

V and J are TRBV5-6 and TRBJ2-7; D not certain. Germline CDR1 is SGHDT and CDR2 is YYEEEE. The CDR3 sequence is 16 residues long. V lost 0 bases to trimming and J lost 5 bases, with 18 bases between them. The CDR3 nucleotides are TGTGCCAGCAGCTTGGGGGCGCTCTTATTGAGTAACGAGCAGTACTTC. Translating gives CASSLGALLLSNEQYF.

V usage is TRBV3-1 (or the pseudogene TRBV3-2) and J usage is TRBJ2-7, with no clear D. The CDR3 sequence is 14 residues long. The germline V gene has CDR1 LGHDT and CDR2 YNNKEL (reference sequence). Trimming shortened V by 0 bases and J by 4 bases, and 10 bases separated the two germline ends. The CDR3 DNA sequence: TGTGCCAGCAGCCAAGAGTTAATGGAGTACGAGCAGTACTTC. Its translation: CASSQELMEYEQYF.

This clone has just one count. The chain uses TRBV21-1 and TRBJ2-7; TRBD2, the D gene given by the table, was not confirmed from the DNA. TRBV21-1 is a recognized pseudogene. CDR3 length: 14 amino acids. CDR3 amino acids: CASSKVRGPYEQYV. For the CDR3, the DNA is TGTGCCAGCAGCAAAGTTCGCGGCCCCTACGAGCAGTACGTC.

The chain uses TRBV3-1 (or the pseudogene TRBV3-2) and TRBJ2-1; 12 bases align to TRBD2. CDR3 length: 15 residues. V gave up 4 bases and J gave up 8 bases; unmatched junction bases: 6. From germline, CDR1 is LGHDT and CDR2 YNNKEL (reference sequence). The CDR3 here is CASSLRLAGVDEQFF. Written as DNA, the CDR3 is TGTGCCAGCAGCCTAAGACTAGCGGGGGTAGATGAGCAGTTCTTC.

The chain recombines TRBV12-1 with TRBJ2-7; whether TRBD1, the table's D call, matches the DNA was not checked. TRBV12-1 is marked as a pseudogene. CDR3 length: 18 amino acids. The CDR3 region has the DNA TGTGCCAGCAGCTTTTTGGTTTCGGGACAGGGTAACAGGTACGAGCAGTACGTC. Its translation is CASSFLVSGQGNRYEQYV.

The J gene is TRBJ2-7, the V gene TRBV30; possibly TRBD1 for D (6 bases). Germline assignment: CDR1 GTSNPN and CDR2 SVGIG (reference sequence). V lost 2 bases and J lost 7, with 21 bases in between. This CDR3 region has 15 residues. CDR3 amino acids: CAWSSGQIMNGEQYV. CDR3 coding DNA: TGTGCCTGGAGTAGTGGACAGATAATGAACGGGGAGCAGTACGTC.

The rearrangement uses TRBV2 and TRBJ2-1, with TRBD1 matching 7 bases. Trimming at V came to 3 bases and at J to 12 bases, leaving 23 bases not matched to a gene. Germline CDR1 and CDR2: SNHLY and FYNNEI. The CDR3 sequence is 18 residues long. CDR3: CASSDPVILAGPNRGQFF. In nucleotides, the CDR3 is TGTGCCAGCAGTGATCCGGTGATACTGGCCGGGCCGAACAGGGGGCAGTTCTTC. Based on the CDR3 plus reference TRBV2 and TRBJ2-1, the full variable domain is EPEVTQTPSHQVTQMGQEVILRCVPISNHLYFYWYRQILGQKVEFLVSFYNNEISEKSEIFDDQFSVERPDGSNFTLKIRSTKLEDSAMYFCASSDPVILAGPNRGQFFGPGTRLTVL.

The chain uses TRBV4-1 and TRBJ1-1; no firm D call. V lost 4 bases, J lost 4 bases, and 10 bases lay in between. CDR1 and CDR2 (germline): MGHRA, YSYEKL. CDR3 length: 13 amino acids. The CDR3 reads CASSPTAGTEAFF. CDR3 in DNA: TGCGCCAGCAGCCCGACGGCAGGCACTGAAGCTTTCTTT.

This chain connects TRBV20-1 to TRBJ2-7; D uncertain. The CDR3 length is 11 residues. Trimming took 3 bases from V and 5 from J, leaving 8 bases between them. From germline, CDR1 is DFQATT and CDR2 SNEGSKA (reference sequence). The CDR3 spells CSASRANEQYF. For the CDR3, the DNA is TGCAGTGCTAGCCGCGCAAACGAGCAGTACTTC.

The CDR3 DNA reads as TGTGCCAGCCAGCGGACAGGCACAGATACGCAGTATTTT. It yields the protein CASQRTGTDTQYF. The J gene is TRBJ2-3, the V gene TRBV27, with D perhaps matching TRBD1 (6 bases). The ends were cut back, 8 bases at V and 1 base at J, with 10 bases in the middle. The CDR3 covers 13 residues. From germline, CDR1 is MNHEY and CDR2 SMNVEV (reference sequence).